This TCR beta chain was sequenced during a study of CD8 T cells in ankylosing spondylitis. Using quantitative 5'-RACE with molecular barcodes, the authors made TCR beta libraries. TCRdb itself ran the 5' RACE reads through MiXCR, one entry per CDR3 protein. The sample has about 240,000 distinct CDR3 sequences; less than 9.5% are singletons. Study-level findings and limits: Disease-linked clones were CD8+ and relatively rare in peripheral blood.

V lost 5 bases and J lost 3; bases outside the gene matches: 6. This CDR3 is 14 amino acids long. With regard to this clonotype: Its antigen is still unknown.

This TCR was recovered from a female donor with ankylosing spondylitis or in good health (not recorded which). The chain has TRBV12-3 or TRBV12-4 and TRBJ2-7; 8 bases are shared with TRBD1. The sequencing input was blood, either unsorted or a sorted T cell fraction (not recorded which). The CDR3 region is CASSADREHYEQYF. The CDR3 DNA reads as TGTGCCAGCAGTGCGGACAGGGAACACTACGAGCAGTACTTC.